This paragraph covers one TCR beta chain sequence. The data belong to a study of control samples from healthy donors and cancer patients. Clones were sequenced by immunoSEQ multiplex PCR, and TCRdb holds only the in-frame ones, with some missing. The sample includes approximately 120,000 clones, around 87% seen only once; the top ten take 8% to 9%. Germline values: CDR1 LNHDA, CDR2 SQIVND (reference sequence). The V gene lost 3 bases and the J gene lost 0 bases, with 7 bases spanning the gap. This CDR3 spans 14 amino acids. The TCR originated in a man aged 40-50 years in good health. The sequencing sample was made of blood. The rearrangement joins TRBV19 to TRBJ2-3; D not resolved. Here the CDR3 DNA reads TGTGCCAGTAGTATTAGGTCTAGCACAGATACGCAGTATTTT. Protein sequence: CASSIRSSTDTQYF.